In its sample, the clone carrying this TCR beta chain was seen many times. This CDR3 is built from 14 residues. The germline V gene encodes CDR1 SGHRS and CDR2 YFSETQ. V gave up 4 bases and J gave up 0 bases; unmatched junction bases: 2. This record comes from a study of naive and memory T cell subsets. Ligated cDNA underwent four rounds of PCR with nested alpha and beta constant region primers and SP2. In TCRdb, the UMI-ligation and nested PCR reads were re-called with MiXCR into one record per CDR3 protein. The table records tens of thousands of distinct CDR3 sequences, about 6.2% of them present only once. Stated treatment: skin biopsy from PPD injection site in Mantoux-positive individual. A UMI-containing oligonucleotide was joined by 3' ligation to the TCR cDNA template.

The sequence was obtained from an adult in good health. The sequencing used skin, collected from a tuberculin skin test site. V usage is TRBV5-1 and J usage is TRBJ1-2; 8 bases match TRBD1. As DNA, the CDR3 is TGCGCCAGCAGCACAGGGGGATCTAACTATGGCTACACCTTC. It translates to CASSTGGSNYGYTF.